Listed here are 2 T cell receptor beta chains from one sample, sequenced in a study of T cells in localized non-small cell lung cancer. TCRdb's table, derived via immunoSEQ multiplex PCR, lists solely in-frame clones and lacks some. The profile shows 40,000 or so clones, 80% to 85% of them singletons. Sample: peripheral blood mononuclear cells, taken before any cancer treatment. The source is a male donor older than 55 with stage II lung adenocarcinoma.

This rearrangement joins TRBV6-1 to TRBJ1-1; 7 positions match TRBD1. CDR3 size: 13 residues. CDR1 is MNHNS and CDR2 is SASEGT in the germline V gene. V lost 6 bases, J lost 2 bases, and 3 bases stayed unmatched. In nucleotides, the CDR3 is TGTGCCAGCAGGGGACAGATAAACACTGAAGCTTTCTTT. Protein: CASRGQINTEAFF.

The chain is built from TRBV7-9 and TRBJ2-3; 9 bases are shared with TRBD1. V gave up 7 bases and J gave up 3 bases; unmatched junction bases: 2. The CDR3 has 13 residues. Germline V gene data show CDR1 as SEHNR and CDR2 as FQNEAQ (reference sequence). CDR3: CASIGTGTDTQYF. DNA of the CDR3: TGTGCCAGCATCGGGACAGGGACAGATACGCAGTATTTT.